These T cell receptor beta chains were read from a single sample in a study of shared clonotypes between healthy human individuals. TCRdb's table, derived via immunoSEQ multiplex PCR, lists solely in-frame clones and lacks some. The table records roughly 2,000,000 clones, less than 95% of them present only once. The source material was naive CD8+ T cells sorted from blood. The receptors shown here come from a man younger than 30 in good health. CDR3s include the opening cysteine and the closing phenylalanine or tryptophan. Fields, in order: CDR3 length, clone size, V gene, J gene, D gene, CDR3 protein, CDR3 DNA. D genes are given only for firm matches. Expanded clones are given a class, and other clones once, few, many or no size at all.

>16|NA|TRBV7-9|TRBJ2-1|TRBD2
CASSLMLAGSYNEQFF
TGTGCCAGCAGCTTGATGCTAGCGGGTTCCTACAATGAGCAGTTCTTC
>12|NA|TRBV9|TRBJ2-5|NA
CASSVDQETQYF
TGTGCCAGCAGCGTAGATCAAGAGACCCAGTACTTC
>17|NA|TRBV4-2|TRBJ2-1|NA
CASSRPLQGESYNEQFF
TGTGCCAGCAGCCGCCCCCTGCAAGGGGAGTCTTACAATGAGCAGTTCTTC
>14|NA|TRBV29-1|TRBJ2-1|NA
CSVDLGRSYNEQFF
TGCAGCGTTGATCTGGGCCGCTCCTACAATGAGCAGTTCTTC
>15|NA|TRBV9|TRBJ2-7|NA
CASSASSGSSYEQYF
TGTGCCAGCAGCGCATCATCTGGGAGCTCCTACGAGCAGTACTTC
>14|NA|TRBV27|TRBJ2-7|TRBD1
CASSLRQGSYEQYF
TGTGCCAGCAGTTTACGACAGGGTTCCTACGAGCAGTACTTC
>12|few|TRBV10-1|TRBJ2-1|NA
CASSEFDNEQFF
TGCGCCAGCAGTGAGTTTGACAATGAGCAGTTCTTC
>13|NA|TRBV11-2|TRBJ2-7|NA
CASSLEQNYEQYF
TGTGCCAGCAGCTTAGAACAGAACTACGAGCAGTACTTC
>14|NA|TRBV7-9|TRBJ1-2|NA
CASSLPGAGYGYTF
TGTGCCAGCAGCTTACCAGGGGCTGGCTATGGCTACACCTTC
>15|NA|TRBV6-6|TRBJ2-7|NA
CASSYGGSSSYEQYF
TGTGCCAGCAGTTACGGCGGGTCGAGCTCCTACGAGCAGTACTTC
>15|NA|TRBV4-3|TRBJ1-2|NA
CASSQVTGANYGYTF
TGCGCCAGCAGCCAAGTTACAGGTGCTAACTATGGCTACACCTTC
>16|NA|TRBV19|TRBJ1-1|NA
CASSIAGVGMNTEAFF
TGTGCCAGTAGTATTGCGGGGGTAGGCATGAACACTGAAGCTTTCTTT
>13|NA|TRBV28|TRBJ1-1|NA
CASGGRQPTEAFF
TGTGCCAGCGGTGGCCGACAGCCAACAGAAGCTTTCTTT
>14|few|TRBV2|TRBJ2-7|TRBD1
CASRPGQGFYEQYF
TGTGCCAGCAGACCGGGACAGGGGTTTTACGAGCAGTACTTC
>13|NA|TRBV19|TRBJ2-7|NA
CASSIDYSYEQYF
TGTGCCAGTAGTATTGACTACTCCTACGAGCAGTACTTC
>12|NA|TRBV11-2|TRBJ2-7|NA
CASRPLIYEQYF
TGTGCCAGCAGGCCGCTGATCTACGAGCAGTACTTC
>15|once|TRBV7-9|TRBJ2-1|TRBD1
CASSSTGVLTNEQFF
TGTGCCAGCAGCTCGACAGGGGTTCTGACCAATGAGCAGTTCTTC
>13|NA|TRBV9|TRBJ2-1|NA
CASSVAAGVEQFF
TGTGCCAGCAGCGTAGCCGCAGGAGTTGAGCAGTTCTTC
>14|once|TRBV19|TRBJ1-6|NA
CASNTGTPGSPLHF
TGTGCCAGTAACACGGGGACCCCTGGGTCACCCCTCCACTTT
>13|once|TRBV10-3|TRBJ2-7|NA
CAISEPGSYEQYF
TGTGCCATCAGTGAACCCGGGTCGTACGAGCAGTACTTC
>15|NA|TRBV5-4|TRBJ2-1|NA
CASSLEWGDTNEQFF
TGTGCCAGCAGCTTGGAGTGGGGCGACACGAATGAGCAGTTCTTC
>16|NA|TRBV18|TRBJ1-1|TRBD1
CASSPTGGVMDTEAFF
TGTGCCAGCTCTCCTACAGGGGGAGTTATGGACACTGAAGCTTTCTTT
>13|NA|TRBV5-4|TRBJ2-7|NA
CASSFEGMHEQYF
TGTGCCAGCAGCTTTGAGGGGATGCACGAGCAGTACTTC
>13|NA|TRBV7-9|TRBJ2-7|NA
CASSPGLGGEQYF
TGTGCCAGCAGCCCAGGATTGGGCGGCGAGCAGTACTTC
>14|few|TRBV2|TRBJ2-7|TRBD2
CASSRALAGAEQYF
TGTGCCAGCAGTCGAGCGCTAGCGGGGGCTGAGCAGTACTTC
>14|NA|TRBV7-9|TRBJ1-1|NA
CASSPEQHATEAFF
TGTGCCAGCAGCCCGGAGCAGCATGCCACTGAAGCTTTCTTT
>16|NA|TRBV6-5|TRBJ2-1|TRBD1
CASSYSTGEVYNEQFF
TGTGCCAGCAGTTACTCGACAGGGGAGGTGTACAATGAGCAGTTCTTC
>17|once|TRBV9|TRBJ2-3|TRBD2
CASSDGLAGGMGDTQYF
TGTGCCAGCAGCGACGGACTAGCGGGAGGGATGGGAGATACGCAGTATTTT
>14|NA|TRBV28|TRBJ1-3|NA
CASSLEGSGNTIYF
TGTGCCAGCAGTTTGGAAGGGTCTGGAAACACCATATATTTT
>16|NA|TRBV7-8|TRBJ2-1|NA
CASSNNLMGAYNEQFF
TGTGCCAGCAGCAATAATTTGATGGGGGCCTACAATGAGCAGTTCTTC
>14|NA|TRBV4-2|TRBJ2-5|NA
CASSRKDRQETQYF
TGTGCCAGCAGCCGAAAGGACCGCCAAGAGACCCAGTACTTC
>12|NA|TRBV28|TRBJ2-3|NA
CASSFSPDTQYF
TGTGCCAGCAGTTTTAGCCCTGATACGCAGTATTTT
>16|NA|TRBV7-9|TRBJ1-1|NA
CASSLGPGGENTEAFF
TGTGCCAGCAGCTTAGGTCCGGGAGGGGAGAACACTGAAGCTTTCTTT
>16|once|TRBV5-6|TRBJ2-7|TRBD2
CASSFFPVAGGDEQYF
TGTGCCAGCAGCTTCTTTCCCGTAGCGGGAGGCGACGAGCAGTACTTC
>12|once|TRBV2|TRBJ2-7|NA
CASSLDTYEQYF
TGTGCCAGCAGTCTGGACACCTACGAGCAGTACTTC
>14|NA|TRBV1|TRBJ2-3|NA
CTSRGKQGRDTQYF
TGCACCAGCAGAGGGAAACAGGGCCGAGATACGCAGTATTTT
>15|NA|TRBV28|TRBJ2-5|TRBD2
CASSLVSGGKETQYF
TGTGCCAGCAGCCTTGTTAGCGGGGGAAAGGAGACCCAGTACTTC
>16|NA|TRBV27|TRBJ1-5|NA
CASSPQSWGGLQPQHF
TGTGCCAGCAGTCCGCAGTCGTGGGGTGGGTTACAGCCCCAGCATTTT
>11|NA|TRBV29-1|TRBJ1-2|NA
CSVVYSYGYTF
TGCAGCGTTGTATATTCCTATGGCTACACCTTC
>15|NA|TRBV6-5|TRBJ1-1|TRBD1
CASSYPGQGNAEAFF
TGTGCCAGCAGTTATCCGGGACAGGGTAACGCTGAAGCTTTCTTT
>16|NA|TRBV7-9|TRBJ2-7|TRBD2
CASSAGTSGTSYEQYF
TGTGCCAGCAGCGCCGGGACTAGCGGTACCTCCTACGAGCAGTACTTC
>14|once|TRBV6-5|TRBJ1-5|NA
CASSEVYSNQPQHF
TGTGCCAGCAGTGAAGTCTATAGCAATCAGCCCCAGCATTTT
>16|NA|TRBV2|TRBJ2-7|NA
CASSESTDLGSYEQYF
TGTGCCAGCAGTGAATCGACTGATCTTGGAAGCTACGAGCAGTACTTC
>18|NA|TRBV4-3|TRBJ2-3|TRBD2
CASSQDFRAAGETDTQYF
TGCGCCAGCAGCCAAGATTTCCGGGCAGCGGGAGAAACAGATACGCAGTATTTT
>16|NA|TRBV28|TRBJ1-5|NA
CASTKTGGYSNQPQHF
TGTGCCAGCACTAAAACGGGGGGGTATAGCAATCAGCCCCAGCATTTT
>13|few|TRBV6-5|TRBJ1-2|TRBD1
CASRAGGEYGYTF
TGTGCCAGCAGGGCAGGGGGCGAGTATGGCTACACCTTC
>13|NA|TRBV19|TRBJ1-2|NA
CASSLTANYGYTF
TGTGCCAGTAGTTTGACAGCGAACTATGGCTACACCTTC
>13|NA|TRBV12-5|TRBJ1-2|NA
CASGLEDSFGYTF
TGTGCTAGTGGTTTGGAAGACAGTTTTGGCTACACCTTC
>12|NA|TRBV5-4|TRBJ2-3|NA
CASSPTPDTQYF
TGTGCCAGCAGCCCCACACCGGATACGCAGTATTTT
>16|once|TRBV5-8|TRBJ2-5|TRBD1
CASSLEQGATQETQYF
TGTGCCAGCAGCTTGGAACAGGGGGCTACCCAAGAGACCCAGTACTTC
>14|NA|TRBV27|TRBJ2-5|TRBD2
CASSLGTSQETQYF
TGTGCCAGCAGTTTGGGGACTAGTCAAGAGACCCAGTACTTC
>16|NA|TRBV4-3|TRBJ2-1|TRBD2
CASSQDRASGYNEQFF
TGCGCCAGCAGCCAAGATCGGGCTAGCGGATACAATGAGCAGTTCTTC
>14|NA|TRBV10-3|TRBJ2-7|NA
CAISESWGDYEQYF
TGTGCCATCAGTGAGTCCTGGGGAGACTACGAGCAGTACTTC